This TCR beta chain comes out of a study of regulatory dendritic cells for organ transplantation. CDR1 is MGHRA and CDR2 is YSYEKL in the germline V gene. J lost 4 bases, V lost 0 bases, and 7 bases had no gene match. The CDR3 sequence is 16 residues long. TCRdb's copy holds only in-frame clones and misses some; the assay was immunoSEQ multiplex PCR. The table lists some 10,000 clones, roughly two thirds of them singletons. Memory T cells were CD45RO+, naive were CD45RA+, sorted by FACS. Study results and limitations: Regulatory dendritic cells appeared to expand memory CD8+ clones less than mature ones. Of resting T cell subsets, memory CD8+ had the most alloreactive clonotypes. Memory T cells were less diverse than naive, with memory CD8+ most oligoclonal.

This clone was recorded a few times. Its target is not known. The J gene is TRBJ1-2, the V gene TRBV4-1; 8 nucleotides agree with TRBD1. Sequencing was performed on memory CD8+ T cells from blood. The subset was: CD45RO+ memory T cells. This TCR was sampled from a human donor in good health. The CDR3 DNA reads as TGCGCCAGCAGCCAAGATGGGCAGGGGGCAAGCTATGGCTACACCTTC. This codes for CASSQDGQGASYGYTF.